These 14 T cell receptor beta chains were all obtained from the same sample, sequenced in a study of OX40 agonist ivuxolimab in advanced cancers. TCRdb's copy holds only in-frame clones and misses some; the assay was immunoSEQ multiplex PCR. In the table there are tens of thousands of clones, roughly 89% of which are singletons. The input for sequencing was CD4+ or CD8+ T cells sorted from blood, taken in a trial of the OX40 agonist ivuxolimab. All receptors come from an adult with an advanced solid tumor such as melanoma, head and neck, liver or kidney cancer.

The chain links TRBV10-3 to TRBJ1-2; 11 nucleotides align to TRBD1. The V segment lost 5 bases and the J segment 7 bases; nucleotides outside the gene matches: 9. This CDR3 spans 15 amino acids. Germline CDR1 ENHRY, CDR2 SYGVKD. The CDR3 reads CAISKAGQGALGYTF. The CDR3 bases are TGTGCCATCAGTAAGGCTGGACAGGGGGCACTTGGCTACACCTTC.

The V call is TRBV6-5, the J call TRBJ2-7; 7 nucleotides align to TRBD2. Per the germline V gene, CDR1 is MNHEY and CDR2 is SVGAGI. The CDR3 is 15 amino acids. Losses at the gene ends were 0 bases for V and 3 bases for J; bases not matched to a gene: 5. CDR3 region: CASSYSGGGHYEQYF. CDR3 nucleotides: TGTGCCAGCAGTTACTCGGGGGGAGGGCACTACGAGCAGTACTTC.

This clone was seen once. The chain recombines TRBV7-9 with TRBJ2-3; TRBD2 agrees at 7 bases. This CDR3 comprises 15 residues. Per germline, CDR1 SEHNR and CDR2 FQNEAQ (reference sequence). The V gene end was trimmed by 4 bases and the J gene end by 2 bases; junction bases not matched to a gene: 6. The CDR3 is CASSSPGLPTDTQYF. CDR3 in DNA: TGTGCCAGCAGCTCTCCGGGACTACCCACAGATACGCAGTATTTT.

The table lists this clone with a few counts. This chain links TRBV2 with TRBJ2-2, with a possible D match to TRBD2 (6 bases). The germline gives CDR1 SNHLY, CDR2 FYNNEI. The CDR3 has 13 residues. Trimming removed 5 bases from V and 4 bases from J, with 8 bases in between. Here the CDR3 reads CASSLTSTGELFF. CDR3 bases: TGTGCCAGCAGTCTGACTAGCACCGGGGAGCTGTTTTTT.

The chain is built from TRBV2 and TRBJ2-7, with TRBD2 matching over 10 bases. The CDR3 has 13 residues. Germline-derived CDR1 and CDR2 are SNHLY and FYNNEI. Trimming removed 11 bases from V and 3 bases from J; junction bases left unmatched: 7. CDR3 nucleotides: TGTGCCTGTAGAGCGGGAGGGGGCTACGAGCAGTACTTC. The encoded protein is CACRAGGGYEQYF.

DNA for the CDR3: TGTGCCAGCAGCTTCAAAGGGGACTACGAGCAGTACTTC. Protein product: CASSFKGDYEQYF. This chain joins TRBV7-8 and TRBJ2-7, with D possibly TRBD1 on 5 matching bases. The V end was cut by 3 bases, the J end by 3 bases, with 9 bases between. This CDR3 spans 13 amino acids. Germline V gene data show CDR1 as SGHVS and CDR2 as FQNEAQ.

This rearrangement joins TRBV18 to TRBJ1-1, with no clear D. Per germline, CDR1 KGHSH and CDR2 LQKENI. The ends were cut back, 5 bases at V and 1 base at J, with 11 bases in the middle. The CDR3 has 14 amino acids. The CDR3: CASSSPIGNTEAFF. CDR3 nucleotide sequence: TGTGCCAGCTCAAGCCCGATTGGGAACACTGAAGCTTTCTTT. The full variable domain, rest sourced from reference TRBV18 and TRBJ1-1, is NAGVMQNPRHLVRRRGQEARLRCSPMKGHSHVYWYRQLPEEGLKFMVYLQKENIIDESGMPKERFSAEFPKEGPSILRIQQVVRGDSAAYFCASSSPIGNTEAFFGQGTRLTVV.

CDR3 nucleotides: TGTGCCAGCAGTAAAAACAGAGCTGAAGCTTTCTTT. It specifies CASSKNRAEAFF. J is TRBJ1-1 and V is TRBV6-5, with D unclear. The length of the CDR3 is 12 residues. With 5 bases removed from V and 6 bases from J, the gap between germline ends came to 10 bases. The V gene's germline CDR1 is MNHEY and CDR2 SVGAGI.

The V call is TRBV2, the J call TRBJ1-3; 8 bases fit TRBD1. Losses at the gene ends were 2 bases for V and 10 bases for J; bases not matched to a gene: 4. The CDR3 runs to 13 residues. Per germline, CDR1 SNHLY and CDR2 FYNNEI. The CDR3 region is CASSERQGATIYF. CDR3 nucleotides: TGTGCCAGCAGTGAACGCCAGGGGGCGACCATATATTTT.

V gene TRBV7-3 combines with J gene TRBJ2-2; weak D call: TRBD2 (5 bases). Germline CDR1 is SGHTA and CDR2 is FQGTGA. Trimming cost V 5 bases and J 6 bases, with 13 bases left between them. CDR3 length equals 14 residues. The CDR3 DNA reads as TGTGCCAGCAGCCTGGGGAGAGTCGCCGGGGAGCTGTTTTTT. Amino acids: CASSLGRVAGELFF.

The rearrangement links TRBV6-4 to TRBJ2-3, with a weak D call TRBD2 (7 bases). The V end was cut by 8 bases, the J end by 2 bases, with 14 bases between. The CDR3 sequence is 14 residues long. Germline CDR1 MRHNA, CDR2 SNTAGT. The chain's CDR3 is CASAVAGATDTQYF. CDR3 nucleotides: TGTGCCAGCGCCGTGGCGGGGGCCACAGATACGCAGTATTTT.

This clone was recorded only once. This chain's CDR3 is CSASTPREQFF. Here the CDR3 DNA reads TGCAGTGCCTCTACCCCTAGGGAGCAGTTCTTC. The chain couples TRBV20-1 to TRBJ2-1; D not certain. Germline V gives CDR1 DFQATT, CDR2 SNEGSKA (reference sequence). The CDR3 sequence is 11 residues long. Trimming cost V 6 bases and J 10 bases, with 13 bases left between them.

The chain employs TRBV7-3 and TRBJ1-1, with D possibly matching TRBD1 (6 bases). Germline lookup yields CDR1 SGHTA and CDR2 FQGTGA. With 6 bases removed from V and 2 bases from J, the gap between germline ends came to 10 bases. This CDR3 region has 13 residues. The DNA of the CDR3 is TGTGCCAGCAGACGACAGGCTAACACTGAAGCTTTCTTT. It specifies CASRRQANTEAFF. The full variable domain, completed using reference TRBV7-3 and TRBJ1-1, is GAGVSQTPSNKVTEKGKYVELRCDPISGHTALYWYRQSLGQGPEFLIYFQGTGAADDSGLPNDRFFAVRPEGSVSTLKIQRTERGDSAVYLCASRRQANTEAFFGQGTRLTVV.

The chain combines TRBV15 with TRBJ2-6, with no clear D. The CDR3 sequence is 16 residues long. V was cut by 5 bases and J by 0 bases, with 11 bases left in between. CDR1 is LNHNV and CDR2 is YYDKDF in the germline V gene (reference sequence). In nucleotides, the CDR3 is TGTGCCACCAGCCTGGACGCCTACTCTGGGGCCAACGTCCTGACTTTC. It encodes CATSLDAYSGANVLTF.